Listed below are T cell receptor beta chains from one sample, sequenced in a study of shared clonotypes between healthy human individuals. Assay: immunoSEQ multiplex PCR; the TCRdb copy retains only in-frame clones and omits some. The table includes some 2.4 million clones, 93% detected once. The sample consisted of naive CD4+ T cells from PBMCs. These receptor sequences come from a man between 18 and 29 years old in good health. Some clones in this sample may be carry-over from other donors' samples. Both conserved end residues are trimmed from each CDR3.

CDR3: SVRNRGGEKLF
V: TRBV29-1
J: TRBJ1-4

CDR3: ASSLAGMNTGELF
V: TRBV5-4
J: TRBJ2-2

CDR3: ASSPRDRGLYEQY
V: TRBV27
J: TRBJ2-7

CDR3: ASEQRTGGTSGNTIY
V: TRBV18
J: TRBJ1-3

CDR3: ASATNWWAF
V: TRBV28
J: TRBJ1-1

CDR3: ASSLALAFYTEAF
V: TRBV11-2
J: TRBJ1-1

CDR3: ASPPGTGYAEAF
V: TRBV28
J: TRBJ1-1

CDR3: ASKFIAAGNEQF
V: TRBV19
J: TRBJ2-1

CDR3: ASSLWPREQY
V: TRBV28
J: TRBJ2-7

CDR3: ASSRYPNTGELF
V: TRBV5-1
J: TRBJ2-2

CDR3: ASSLSPPYEQY
V: TRBV11-2
J: TRBJ2-7

CDR3: ASSVADSSHEQY
V: TRBV9
J: TRBJ2-7

CDR3: ASSYGRITDTQY
V: TRBV6-5
J: TRBJ2-3

CDR3: ATRSNPTGDEQF
V: TRBV2
J: TRBJ2-1

CDR3: ASSLTLAGVNEQF
V: TRBV27
J: TRBJ2-1

CDR3: ASPSRGVLNTEAF
V: TRBV28
J: TRBJ1-1

CDR3: ASSQPRENTEAF
V: TRBV4-2
J: TRBJ1-1

CDR3: ASRPGRRSDTQY
V: TRBV6-5
J: TRBJ2-3

CDR3: ASSQTSPHEQF
V: TRBV14
J: TRBJ2-1

CDR3: SARGRTEAF
V: TRBV20-1
J: TRBJ1-1

CDR3: ATSRDKGGFYEQF
V: TRBV15
J: TRBJ2-1

CDR3: ASSLEGGRNNEQF
V: TRBV5-1
J: TRBJ2-1

CDR3: ASSVGGEETQY
V: TRBV9
J: TRBJ2-5